Described below is a single T cell receptor beta chain sequence and its context. Its antigen is not identified. This specimen belongs to a study of OX40 agonist ivuxolimab in advanced cancers. Across the whole study: Earlier treatment with anti-PD-1, anti-PD-L1 or anti-CTLA-4 was permitted, and under 50% had received some. Study results and caveats: Averaged across samples, CD8+ T cells carried more expanded clones than CD4+ did.

The CDR3 has 14 residues. Trimming at V came to 4 bases and at J to 3 bases, leaving 6 bases not matched to a gene. Germline CDR1 reads GTSNPN; CDR2 reads SVGIG (reference sequence). Profiled with immunoSEQ multiplex PCR; TCRdb holds only in-frame clones, not every one. Among 55,000 to 75,000 clones, 65% to 85% were seen once, and the ten largest hold under 9.5%. The specimen comprised CD4+ or CD8+ T cells sorted from blood, sampled in a trial of the OX40 agonist ivuxolimab. V gene TRBV30 combines with J gene TRBJ2-3; 8 bases are shared with TRBD1. The sequence derives from an adult with an advanced solid tumor such as melanoma, head and neck, liver or kidney cancer. This CDR3 reads CAWTQTGGTDTQYF. The DNA for the CDR3 is TGTGCCTGGACTCAAACAGGGGGGACAGATACGCAGTATTTT.